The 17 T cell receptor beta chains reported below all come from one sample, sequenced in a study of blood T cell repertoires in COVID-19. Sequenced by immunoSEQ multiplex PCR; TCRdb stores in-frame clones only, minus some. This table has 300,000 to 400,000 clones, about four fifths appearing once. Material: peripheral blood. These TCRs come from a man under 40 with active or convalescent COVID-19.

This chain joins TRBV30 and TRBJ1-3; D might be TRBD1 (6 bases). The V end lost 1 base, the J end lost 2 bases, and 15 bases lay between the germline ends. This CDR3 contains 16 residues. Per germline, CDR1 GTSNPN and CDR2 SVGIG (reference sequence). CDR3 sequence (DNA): TGTGCCTGGAGTGCACTTGGGGGGGCCGCTGGAAACACCATATATTTT. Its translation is CAWSALGGAAGNTIYF.

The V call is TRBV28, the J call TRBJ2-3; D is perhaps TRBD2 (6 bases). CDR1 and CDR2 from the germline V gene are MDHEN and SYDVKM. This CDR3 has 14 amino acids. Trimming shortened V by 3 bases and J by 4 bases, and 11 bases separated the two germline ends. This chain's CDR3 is CASSLDGRADTQYF. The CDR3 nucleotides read TGTGCCAGCAGTTTGGACGGGAGAGCAGATACGCAGTATTTT.

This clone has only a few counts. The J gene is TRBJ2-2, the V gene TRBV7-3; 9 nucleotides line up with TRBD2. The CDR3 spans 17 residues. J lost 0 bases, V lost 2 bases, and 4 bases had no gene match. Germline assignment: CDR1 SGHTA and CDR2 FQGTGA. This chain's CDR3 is CASSLSASGANTGELFF. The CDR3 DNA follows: TGTGCCAGCAGCTTATCGGCTAGCGGGGCGAACACCGGGGAGCTGTTTTTT.

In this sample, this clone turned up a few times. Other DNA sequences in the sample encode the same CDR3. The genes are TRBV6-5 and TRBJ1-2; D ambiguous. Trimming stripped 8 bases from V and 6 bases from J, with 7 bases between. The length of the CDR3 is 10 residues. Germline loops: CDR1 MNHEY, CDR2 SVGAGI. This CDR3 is CASREDGYTF. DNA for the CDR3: TGTGCCAGCCGGGAGGATGGCTACACCTTC.

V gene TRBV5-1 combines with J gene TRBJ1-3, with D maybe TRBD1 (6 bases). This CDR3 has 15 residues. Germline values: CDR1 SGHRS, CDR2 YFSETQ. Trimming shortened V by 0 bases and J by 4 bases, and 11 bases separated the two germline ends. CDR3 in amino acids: CASSLASQGGNTIYF. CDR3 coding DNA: TGCGCCAGCAGCTTGGCCTCGCAGGGGGGAAACACCATATATTTT.

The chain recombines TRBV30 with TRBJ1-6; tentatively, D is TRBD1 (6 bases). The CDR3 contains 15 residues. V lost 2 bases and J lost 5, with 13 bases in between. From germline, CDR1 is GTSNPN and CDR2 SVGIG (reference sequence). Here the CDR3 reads CAWSFGQPDNSPLHF. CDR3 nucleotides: TGTGCCTGGAGTTTCGGACAGCCAGATAATTCACCCCTCCACTTT.

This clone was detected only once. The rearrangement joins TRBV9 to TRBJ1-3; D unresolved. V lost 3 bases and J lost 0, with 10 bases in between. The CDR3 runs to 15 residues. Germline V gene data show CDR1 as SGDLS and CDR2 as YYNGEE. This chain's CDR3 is CASSARVNSGNTIYF. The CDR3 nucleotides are TGTGCCAGCAGCGCACGGGTCAACTCTGGAAACACCATATATTTT.

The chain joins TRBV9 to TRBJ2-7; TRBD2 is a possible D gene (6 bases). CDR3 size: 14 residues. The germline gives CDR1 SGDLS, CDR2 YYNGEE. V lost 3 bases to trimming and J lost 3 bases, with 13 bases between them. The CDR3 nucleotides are TGTGCCAGCAGCGCCGGGACTTCTAGCTACGAGCAGTACTTC. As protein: CASSAGTSSYEQYF.

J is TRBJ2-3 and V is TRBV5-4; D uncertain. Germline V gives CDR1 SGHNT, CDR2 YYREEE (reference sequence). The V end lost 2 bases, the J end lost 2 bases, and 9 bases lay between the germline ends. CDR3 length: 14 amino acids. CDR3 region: CASSFPQSTDTQYF. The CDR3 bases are TGTGCCAGCAGCTTTCCACAGTCCACAGATACGCAGTATTTT.

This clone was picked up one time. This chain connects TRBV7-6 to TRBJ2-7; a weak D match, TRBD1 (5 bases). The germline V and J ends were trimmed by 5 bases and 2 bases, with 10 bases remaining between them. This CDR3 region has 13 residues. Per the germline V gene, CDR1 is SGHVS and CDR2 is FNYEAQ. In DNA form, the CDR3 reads TGTGCCAGCAGCCTGGACACAGCCTACGAGCAGTACTTC. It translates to CASSLDTAYEQYF.

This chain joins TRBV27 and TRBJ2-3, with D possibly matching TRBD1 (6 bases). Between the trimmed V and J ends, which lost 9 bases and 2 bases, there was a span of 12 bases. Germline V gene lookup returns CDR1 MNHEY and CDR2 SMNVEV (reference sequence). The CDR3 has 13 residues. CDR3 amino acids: CASSDRTTDTQYF. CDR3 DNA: TGTGCCAGTTCGGACAGAACCACAGATACGCAGTATTTT.

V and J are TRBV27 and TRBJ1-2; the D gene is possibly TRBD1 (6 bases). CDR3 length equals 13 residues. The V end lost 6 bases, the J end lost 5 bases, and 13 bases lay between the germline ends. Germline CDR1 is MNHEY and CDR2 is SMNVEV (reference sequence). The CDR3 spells CASRGAGAYGYTF. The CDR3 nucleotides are TGTGCCAGCAGGGGAGCAGGGGCTTATGGCTACACCTTC.

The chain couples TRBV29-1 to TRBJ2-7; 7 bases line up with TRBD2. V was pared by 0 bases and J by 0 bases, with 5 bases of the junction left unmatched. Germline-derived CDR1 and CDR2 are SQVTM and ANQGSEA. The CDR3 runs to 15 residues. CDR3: CSVEEGGTTSYEQYF. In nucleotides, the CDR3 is TGCAGCGTTGAAGAGGGGGGGACGACCTCCTACGAGCAGTACTTC.

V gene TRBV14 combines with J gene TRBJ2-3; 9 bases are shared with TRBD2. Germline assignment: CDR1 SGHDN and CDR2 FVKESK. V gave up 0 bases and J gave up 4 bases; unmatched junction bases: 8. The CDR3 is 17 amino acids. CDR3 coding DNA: TGTGCCAGCAGCCAAGAGTTTCGGCTAGCGGGGCCAGATACGCAGTATTTT. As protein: CASSQEFRLAGPDTQYF. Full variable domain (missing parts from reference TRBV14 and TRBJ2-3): EAGVTQFPSHSVIEKGQTVTLRCDPISGHDNLYWYRRVMGKEIKFLLHFVKESKQDESGMPNNRFLAERTGGTYSTLKVQPAELEDSGVYFCASSQEFRLAGPDTQYFGPGTRLTVL.

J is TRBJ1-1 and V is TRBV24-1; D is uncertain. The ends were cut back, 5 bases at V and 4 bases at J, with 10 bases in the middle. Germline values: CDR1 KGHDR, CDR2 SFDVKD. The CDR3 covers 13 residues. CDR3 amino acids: CATSAGVPTEAFF. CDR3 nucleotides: TGTGCCACCAGTGCCGGGGTCCCCACTGAAGCTTTCTTT.

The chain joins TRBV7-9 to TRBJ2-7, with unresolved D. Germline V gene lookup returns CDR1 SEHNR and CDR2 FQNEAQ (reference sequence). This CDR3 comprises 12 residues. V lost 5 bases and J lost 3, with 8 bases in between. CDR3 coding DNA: TGTGCCAGCAGCATTGACTTCTACGAGCAGTACTTC. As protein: CASSIDFYEQYF.

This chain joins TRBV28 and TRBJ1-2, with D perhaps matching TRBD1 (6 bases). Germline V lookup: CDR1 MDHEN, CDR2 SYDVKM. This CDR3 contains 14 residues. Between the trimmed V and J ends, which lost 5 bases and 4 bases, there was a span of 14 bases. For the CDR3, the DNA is TGTGCCAGCAGTCCACTAGACAGGATCTATGGCTACACCTTC. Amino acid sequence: CASSPLDRIYGYTF.